Listed below are T cell receptor beta chains from one sample, sequenced in a study of metastatic and nonmetastatic thyroid tumors. MiXCR re-clonotyped the PCR reads for TCRdb. The sample has about 20,000 clones, 37% seen once. Sequenced material: tumor tissue. These receptor sequences come from a female donor with papillary thyroid cancer or a benign thyroid nodule (not recorded which). Some clones in this sample may be carry-over from other donors' samples. Each CDR3 is given with its conserved first and last residue. A D gene is named only where the DNA matches it firmly. Clone sizes are given selectively: once, few, many, or a class where the clone is expanded.

j_call v_call clone_size d_call cdr3_aa cdr3_nt
TRBJ2-1 TRBV12-3/TRBV12-4 many . CASSEQGGSYNEQFF TGTGCCAGCAGTGAACAGGGAGGGTCCTACAATGAGCAGTTCTTC
TRBJ1-6 TRBV14 . . CASSSLAGLDSPLHF TGTGCCAGCAGCTCCTTGGCAGGGCTGGATTCACCCCTCCACTTT
TRBJ2-1 TRBV4-1 . TRBD2 CASSQFGLAGTDNEQFF TGCGCCAGCAGCCAATTTGGACTAGCGGGGACCGACAATGAGCAGTTCTTC
TRBJ2-7 TRBV20-1 . TRBD2 CSVRGIHSGMTYEQYF TGCAGTGTCAGGGGAATTCATAGCGGGATGACCTACGAGCAGTACTTC
TRBJ1-3 TRBV7-8 . . CASSVTDAGNTIYF TGTGCCAGCAGCGTCACGGACGCTGGAAACACCATATATTTT
TRBJ2-1 TRBV7-3 few . CASSFRGNEQFF TGTGCCAGCAGCTTCAGGGGCAATGAGCAGTTCTTC
TRBJ2-7 TRBV6-2/TRBV6-3 . TRBD1 CASSYVNRGTETPEIYEQYF TGTGCCAGCAGTTACGTCAACCGTGGGACAGAAACTCCGGAGATCTACGAGCAGTACTTC
TRBJ2-7 TRBV28 . . CASSSTPREQYF TGTGCCAGCAGTTCGACCCCGCGCGAGCAGTACTTC
TRBJ2-3 TRBV5-1 . TRBD1 CASSLSGTGLFDTQYF TGCGCCAGCAGCTTGTCAGGGACAGGTCTTTTTGATACGCAGTATTTT
TRBJ1-5 TRBV20-1 . TRBD1 CSAGTGNSNQPQHF TGCAGTGCTGGGACAGGGAATAGCAATCAGCCCCAGCATTTT
TRBJ2-7 TRBV27 . TRBD1 CASSLGTGIYEQYF TGTGCCAGCAGTTTAGGGACAGGCATCTACGAGCAGTACTTC
TRBJ2-3 TRBV20-1 . . CSAIRAYPDTQYF TGCAGTGCTATTAGGGCGTATCCAGATACGCAGTATTTT
TRBJ1-1 TRBV20-1 . . CSASGTFKGTEAFF TGCAGTGCTAGCGGGACATTTAAGGGGACTGAAGCTTTCTTT
TRBJ1-2 TRBV6-2/TRBV6-3 . . CASSLKLRPTIYGYTF TGTGCCAGCAGCCTGAAACTCCGACCGACAATCTATGGCTACACCTTC
TRBJ2-3 TRBV5-1 . . CASSLRGRDTDTQYF TGCGCCAGCAGCTTGCGGGGACGGGACACAGATACGCAGTATTTT
TRBJ1-1 TRBV30 . . CAWSVRGRGEAFF TGTGCCTGGAGTGTACGAGGGCGGGGTGAAGCTTTCTTT
TRBJ1-2 TRBV24-1 . . CATSGSGEEYGYTF TGTGCCACCAGTGGGTCCGGGGAGGAATATGGCTACACCTTC
TRBJ2-5 TRBV11-2 . . CASSLRQGYGETQYF TGTGCCAGCAGCTTAAGGCAGGGCTACGGGGAGACCCAGTACTTC
TRBJ2-1 TRBV7-3 . TRBD2 CASSSTTSGYNEQFF TGTGCCAGCAGCTCAACGACTAGCGGCTACAATGAGCAGTTCTTC
TRBJ2-7 TRBV28 . TRBD1 CASRGGDRGSYEQYF TGTGCCAGCAGAGGGGGGGACAGGGGCTCCTACGAGCAGTACTTC
TRBJ2-3 TRBV6-2/TRBV6-3 . TRBD2 CASSYTTSGTDTQYF TGTGCCAGCAGTTACACCACTAGCGGGACAGATACGCAGTATTTT
TRBJ2-3 TRBV4-3 . TRBD2 CASSPTTSGVPDTQYF TGCGCCAGCAGCCCAACGACTAGCGGGGTACCAGATACGCAGTATTTT
TRBJ2-2 TRBV6-2/TRBV6-3 few TRBD2 CASSYREGTGELFF TGTGCCAGCAGTTACAGGGAGGGCACCGGGGAGCTGTTTTTT
TRBJ1-6 TRBV6-1 few . CAIAPGGGNSPLHF TGTGCCATCGCCCCAGGTGGGGGGAATTCGCCCCTCCACTTT
TRBJ2-3 TRBV15 medium-sized . CATSRDNWGTTDTQYF TGTGCCACCAGCAGAGATAATTGGGGAACCACAGATACGCAGTATTTT
TRBJ2-3 TRBV6-2/TRBV6-3 few TRBD2 CASTQTSGETDTQYF TGTGCCAGCACCCAGACTAGCGGGGAAACAGATACGCAGTATTTT
TRBJ2-7 TRBV2 few . CASSSVVLGQYF TGTGCCAGCAGTAGCGTCGTCTTAGGGCAGTACTTC
TRBJ2-2 TRBV7-2 . . CASSFQTRSTGELFF TGTGCCAGCAGCTTTCAAACCAGATCCACCGGGGAGCTGTTTTTT
TRBJ2-2 TRBV11-2 . . CASSLVGAGFSTGELFF TGTGCCAGCAGCTTAGTCGGGGCAGGGTTCAGCACCGGGGAGCTGTTTTTT
TRBJ1-2 TRBV6-1 few . CASSTRIRAGQGYGYTF TGTGCCAGCAGTACGCGTATCAGGGCAGGGCAGGGCTATGGCTACACCTTC
TRBJ1-3 TRBV4-2 . . CASSQGPAGRSGNTIYF TGTGCCAGCAGCCAAGGACCGGCGGGGCGGAGTGGAAACACCATATATTTT
TRBJ2-7 TRBV20-1 . . CSARDVRQGLTYEQYF TGCAGTGCTAGGGATGTGAGGCAGGGGCTTACCTACGAGCAGTACTTC
TRBJ2-3 TRBV12-3/TRBV12-4 few TRBD2 CASSTRLAGNTDTQYF TGTGCCAGCAGCACCCGACTAGCGGGAAACACAGATACGCAGTATTTT
TRBJ2-7 TRBV5-1 . . CASSPHSQAMSSYEQYF TGCGCCAGCAGCCCTCATTCACAGGCCATGTCTAGCTACGAGCAGTACTTC
TRBJ2-2 TRBV9 . . CASSVVKGGNTGELFF TGTGCCAGCAGCGTAGTGAAGGGGGGGAACACCGGGGAGCTGTTTTTT
TRBJ2-3 TRBV20-1 . TRBD2 CSAPSSGRLTDTQYF TGCAGTGCACCCTCTAGCGGGAGGTTGACAGATACGCAGTATTTT
TRBJ1-2 TRBV3-1 once . CASSQIRGRPGANYGYTF TGTGCCAGCAGCCAAATTCGTGGCAGGCCTGGAGCTAACTATGGCTACACCTTC
TRBJ2-7 TRBV30 few . CACAGVGGEQYF TGTGCCTGTGCCGGAGTGGGTGGAGAGCAGTACTTC
TRBJ2-7 TRBV6-1 few . CASRQKGEQYF TGTGCCAGCAGGCAGAAGGGCGAGCAGTACTTC
TRBJ1-1 TRBV6-1 . . CASSFGDRGGAFF TGTGCCAGCAGTTTCGGGGATCGAGGGGGAGCTTTCTTT
TRBJ2-7 TRBV20-1 . TRBD2 CSAAGTRGRHEQYF TGCAGTGCTGCCGGGACTAGAGGAAGACACGAGCAGTACTTC
TRBJ2-3 TRBV28 medium-sized TRBD2 CASSLEWLAGGTDTQYF TGTGCCAGCAGTTTAGAATGGCTAGCGGGAGGGACAGATACGCAGTATTTT
TRBJ2-7 TRBV6-1 few . CASSEVGGPSSYEQYF TGTGCCAGCAGTGAAGTAGGGGGGCCAAGCTCCTACGAGCAGTACTTC
TRBJ2-5 TRBV12-3/TRBV12-4 . . CASSLQETQETQYF TGTGCCAGCAGCTTACAGGAGACGCAAGAGACCCAGTACTTC
TRBJ2-7 TRBV11-2 . TRBD2 CASSSKRGALTYEQYF TGTGCCAGCAGCTCGAAGCGGGGGGCCTTAACCTACGAGCAGTACTTC
TRBJ1-2 TRBV11-2 . TRBD1 CASSVNLQGAQGYTF TGTGCCAGCAGCGTAAACCTCCAGGGGGCTCAGGGCTACACCTTC
TRBJ1-2 TRBV6-2/TRBV6-3 few . CASSYSETGLYGYTF TGTGCCAGCAGTTACTCGGAGACGGGGCTATATGGCTACACCTTC
TRBJ1-6 TRBV12-3/TRBV12-4 . TRBD1 CASSLGDRGSSPLHF TGTGCCAGCAGTTTAGGGGACAGGGGGAGCTCACCCCTCCACTTT
TRBJ2-7 TRBV19 few . CASTLDGEQYF TGTGCCAGTACCCTTGATGGCGAGCAGTACTTC
TRBJ1-1 TRBV6-1 . . CASSIQGRTEAFF TGTGCCAGCAGTATCCAGGGGAGGACTGAAGCTTTCTTT
TRBJ2-7 TRBV5-1 . . CASSLAASPHEQYF TGCGCCAGCAGCTTGGCGGCTAGCCCCCACGAGCAGTACTTC
TRBJ2-6 TRBV27 few TRBD1 CASSLQGAGFSGANVLTF TGTGCCAGCAGTCTACAGGGGGCGGGTTTCTCTGGGGCCAACGTCCTGACTTTC
TRBJ1-2 TRBV15 . . CATSRVDYGYTF TGTGCCACCAGCAGGGTGGACTATGGCTACACCTTC
TRBJ2-7 TRBV4-1 . TRBD1 CASSRRQGENEQYF TGCGCCAGCAGCCGCAGACAGGGAGAGAACGAGCAGTACTTC
TRBJ2-7 TRBV11-1 . TRBD2 CASSLAASGGTYEQYF TGTGCCAGCAGCTTAGCGGCTAGCGGGGGCACCTACGAGCAGTACTTC
TRBJ1-2 TRBV6-5 few . CASSYSMNRDHGGYTF TGTGCCAGCAGTTACTCGATGAACAGGGATCATGGGGGCTACACTTTC
TRBJ2-7 TRBV5-6 many . CASSLGGIGSYEQYF TGTGCCAGCAGCTTGGGGGGCATTGGGTCATACGAGCAGTACTTC